The sequence of this T cell receptor (beta chain) was determined in a study of CD8+ T cells in alopecia areata. The wider study: Patients received oral tofacitinib, 5 to 10 mg twice daily, for moderate-to-severe alopecia areata. Patients took tofacitinib for 6 to 18 months, followed by 6 drug-free months.

Trimming stripped 5 bases from V and 1 base from J, with 8 bases between. The CDR3 sequence is 13 residues long. Per germline, CDR1 MNHNS and CDR2 SASEGT. Once RNA had been extracted, it was reverse transcribed into cDNA to act as the sequencing template. TCRdb's copy holds only in-frame clones and misses some; the assay was immunoSEQ multiplex PCR. The sample contains roughly 180,000 clones, around 63% of which appear only once. This sample comprised CD4+ T cells sorted from blood, obtained at week 0. The chain links TRBV6-1 to TRBJ2-5; D remains ambiguous. The clonotype comes from a human donor with alopecia areata. CDR3 protein: CASSRWSQETQYF. The CDR3, as DNA: TGTGCCAGCAGTCGCTGGAGCCAAGAGACCCAGTACTTC.